Following are 21 T cell receptor beta chains from one sample sequenced in a study of blood T cell repertoires in COVID-19. Measured with immunoSEQ multiplex PCR; TCRdb has only the in-frame clones, and not every one. There are under 50,000 clones in the sample; 65% to 80% occur only once, and 15% to 20% lies in the top ten. The sequenced sample was peripheral blood. Receptor source: a human donor with active or convalescent COVID-19. The donor label of this sample is uncertain.

This rearrangement joins TRBV7-2 to TRBJ1-1, with 7 bases that match TRBD1. V was pared by 5 bases and J by 0 bases, with 3 bases of the junction left unmatched. CDR1 and CDR2 from the germline V gene are SGHTA and FQGNSA. CDR3 size: 14 residues. The CDR3 nucleotides are TGTGCCAGCAGCCCGGGACAGTTGAACACTGAAGCTTTCTTT. The encoded protein is CASSPGQLNTEAFF.

The chain carries TRBV19 and TRBJ2-1; 11 nucleotides match TRBD2. V gave up 3 bases and J gave up 0 bases; unmatched junction bases: 7. CDR1 is LNHDA, CDR2 SQIVND, per germline (reference sequence). This CDR3 has 18 residues. In DNA form, the CDR3 reads TGTGCCAGTAGTATTAGCGGGAGGGCCGACAGCTCCTACAATGAGCAGTTCTTC. Its translation is CASSISGRADSSYNEQFF.

In its sample, this clone was seen once. This chain connects TRBV5-4 to TRBJ2-1; the match to TRBD2 covers 8 bases. V lost 1 base, J lost 3 bases, and 3 bases stayed unmatched. The CDR3 is 15 residues long. Germline lookup yields CDR1 SGHNT and CDR2 YYREEE (reference sequence). CDR3 nucleotides: TGTGCCAGCAGCTTGCCAGCGGGAGACTACAATGAGCAGTTCTTC. Translated, it gives CASSLPAGDYNEQFF.

J is TRBJ2-4 and V is TRBV11-2; 7 bases are shared with TRBD1. Germline V gene lookup returns CDR1 SGHAT and CDR2 FQNNGV. V dropped 2 bases and J dropped 8; count of bases not matched to a gene: 15. The CDR3 length is 17 residues. The CDR3 region is CASSLNPGQSLGDIQYF. The CDR3 coding sequence is TGTGCCAGCAGCTTAAACCCGGGACAGTCCCTAGGGGACATTCAGTACTTC.

The gene calls are TRBV24-1 and TRBJ1-3; the D is unclear. The germline V gene has CDR1 KGHDR and CDR2 SFDVKD. Between the trimmed V and J ends, which lost 3 bases and 4 bases, there was a span of 6 bases. This CDR3 is 13 amino acids long. This CDR3 reads CATSDVEGNTIYF. The CDR3 bases are TGTGCCACCAGTGATGTGGAGGGAAACACCATATATTTT.

The rearrangement joins TRBV3-1 (or the pseudogene TRBV3-2) to TRBJ2-2; 10 bases agree with TRBD2. The V gene's germline CDR1 is LGHDT and CDR2 YNNKEL (reference sequence). V shed 4 bases, J shed 3 bases, and the junction held 11 bases outside the gene matches. The CDR3 loop spans 18 amino acids. The CDR3 is CASSRRILAGDDTGELFF. CDR3 sequence (DNA): TGTGCCAGCAGCCGTCGGATTCTAGCGGGAGATGACACCGGGGAGCTGTTTTTT.

The chain carries TRBV9 and TRBJ2-1, with 7 bases identical to TRBD1. V shed 4 bases and J 0 bases; nucleotides not matched to a gene: 7. Germline V gives CDR1 SGDLS, CDR2 YYNGEE. CDR3 length: 16 amino acids. The CDR3, as DNA: TGTGCCAGCAGCCCACACAGGGGCGTCTCCTACAATGAGCAGTTCTTC. This codes for CASSPHRGVSYNEQFF.

The V gene is TRBV11-3, the J gene TRBJ2-3, with D maybe TRBD2 (6 bases). The CDR3 covers 15 residues. Germline V gene lookup returns CDR1 SGHNT and CDR2 YENEEA. Trimming took off 4 bases at V and 4 bases at J, with 15 bases between the two ends. CDR3 region: CASSSRDFPADTQYF. CDR3 DNA: TGTGCCAGCAGCTCCCGGGACTTCCCCGCAGATACGCAGTATTTT.

The chain joins TRBV13 to TRBJ1-5; D remains unclear. Germline V gene sequence: CDR1 PRHDT, CDR2 FYEKMQ (reference sequence). V lost 11 bases and J lost 5, with 16 bases in between. CDR3 size: 13 residues. The CDR3 nucleotides read TGTGCCGCCGTAAGTCAGGCCTATCAGCCCCAGCATTTT. Translated: CAAVSQAYQPQHF. Together with reference TRBV13 and TRBJ1-5, the CDR3 gives the full variable domain: AAGVIQSPRHLIKEKRETATLKCYPIPRHDTVYWYQQGPGQDPQFLISFYEKMQSDKGSIPDRFSAQQFSDYHSELNMSSLELGDSALYFCAAVSQAYQPQHFGDGTRLSIL.

This chain joins TRBV30 and TRBJ1-2, with TRBD1 matching over 7 bases. Trimming cost V 0 bases and J 8 bases; bases outside gene matches: 9. The CDR3 runs 14 residues. The germline gives CDR1 GTSNPN, CDR2 SVGIG (reference sequence). CDR3 DNA: TGTGCCTGGAGTGTTACCCACAGGGGCCTAGGCTACACCTTC. Translated: CAWSVTHRGLGYTF.

This clone appeared a few times. The V gene is TRBV28, the J gene TRBJ1-2, with D possibly TRBD1 on 6 matching bases. V was pared by 7 bases and J by 8 bases, with 11 bases between. This CDR3 contains 11 residues. The germline V gene has CDR1 MDHEN and CDR2 SYDVKM. CDR3 sequence: CASKTRGGYTF. In DNA, the CDR3 is TGTGCCAGCAAAACCAGGGGCGGCTACACCTTC.

The chain recombines TRBV10-1 with TRBJ2-3; 9 bases match TRBD2. From germline, CDR1 is WNHNN and CDR2 SYGVQD (reference sequence). The CDR3 extends over 15 amino acids. Germline trimming cut 2 bases from V and 6 bases from J; bases unmatched to any gene: 6. The CDR3 here is CASSERGRARDTQYF. CDR3 bases: TGCGCCAGCAGTGAGCGCGGGAGGGCCAGGGATACGCAGTATTTT.

The chain employs TRBV5-1 and TRBJ1-1, with 8 bases fitting TRBD1. The CDR3 covers 15 residues. J was trimmed by 2 bases and V by 5 bases; bases with no gene match: 8. From germline, CDR1 is SGHRS and CDR2 YFSETQ. In DNA form, the CDR3 reads TGCGCCAGCAGTTCTGGACAGGGAATCAACACTGAAGCTTTCTTT. Encoded protein: CASSSGQGINTEAFF.

This clone was counted only a few times. CDR3 sequence (DNA): TGTGCCAGCAGCTCCCGCGACAGGGGGGTGTACGAGCAGTACTTC. Protein sequence: CASSSRDRGVYEQYF. The chain employs TRBV7-9 and TRBJ2-7; 9 nucleotides line up with TRBD1. V was clipped by 4 bases and J by 4 bases; unmatched bases: 8. Germline V lookup: CDR1 SEHNR, CDR2 FQNEAQ (reference sequence). The length of the CDR3 is 15 residues.

This clone was counted many times. This chain connects TRBV7-9 to TRBJ1-3; the match to TRBD1 covers 10 bases. After removal of 5 bases from V and 2 bases from J, the junction contained 3 bases not matched to a gene. The germline CDR1 and CDR2 sequences are SEHNR and FQNEAQ (reference sequence). This CDR3 has 15 residues. The chain's CDR3 is CASSMGQGTGNTIYF. CDR3 DNA: TGTGCCAGCAGCATGGGACAGGGGACTGGAAACACCATATATTTT.

The rearrangement links TRBV12-3 or TRBV12-4 to TRBJ1-1; 7 bases match TRBD1. This CDR3 is built from 11 residues. The V segment lost 6 bases and the J segment 10 bases; nucleotides outside the gene matches: 5. The DNA for the CDR3 is TGTGCCAGCAGGCGGACAGGACCAGCTTTCTTT. Amino acid sequence: CASRRTGPAFF.

The rearrangement uses TRBV30 and TRBJ2-1; D not resolved. Trimming cost V 2 bases and J 9 bases, with 14 bases left between them. Germline CDR1 reads GTSNPN; CDR2 reads SVGIG (reference sequence). CDR3 length: 13 amino acids. The CDR3 DNA reads TGTGCCTGGAGTATTGAAAACCCCGGTGAGCAGTTCTTC. Its translation: CAWSIENPGEQFF.

This chain joins TRBV12-3 or TRBV12-4 and TRBJ1-2, with D possibly matching TRBD1 (6 bases). This CDR3 contains 13 residues. Trimming stripped 6 bases from V and 4 bases from J, with 12 bases between. DNA for the CDR3: TGTGCCAGCAGCCCACAGGGTTTCTATGGCTACACCTTC. Its protein product is CASSPQGFYGYTF.

The chain is built from TRBV7-9 and TRBJ1-1; D is possibly TRBD1 (6 bases). The V gene lost 4 bases and the J gene lost 1 base, with 19 bases spanning the gap. There are 17 residues in the CDR3. Germline CDR1 reads SEHNR; CDR2 reads FQNEAQ (reference sequence). This chain's CDR3 is CASSSWPNRDGNTEAFF. In DNA form, the CDR3 reads TGTGCCAGCAGCTCGTGGCCCAACAGGGACGGGAACACTGAAGCTTTCTTT.

The rearrangement links TRBV5-1 to TRBJ2-7, with a possible D match to TRBD2 (5 bases). The germline CDR1 and CDR2 sequences are SGHRS and YFSETQ. This CDR3 is 14 amino acids long. V was shortened by 2 bases and J by 0 bases, with 9 bases between the two germline ends. The CDR3 DNA reads TGCGCCAGCAGCTTTACCGGGGTCTCCTACGAGCAGTACTTC. Translated, it gives CASSFTGVSYEQYF.

The V gene is TRBV29-1, the J gene TRBJ2-7; the match to TRBD2 covers 7 bases. CDR3 size: 12 residues. The ends lost 0 bases at V and 7 bases at J; junction bases unmatched: 3. CDR1 and CDR2 (germline): SQVTM, ANQGSEA. Here the CDR3 reads CSVEEGGGEQYF. The DNA for the CDR3 is TGCAGCGTTGAAGAGGGGGGAGGGGAGCAGTACTTC.